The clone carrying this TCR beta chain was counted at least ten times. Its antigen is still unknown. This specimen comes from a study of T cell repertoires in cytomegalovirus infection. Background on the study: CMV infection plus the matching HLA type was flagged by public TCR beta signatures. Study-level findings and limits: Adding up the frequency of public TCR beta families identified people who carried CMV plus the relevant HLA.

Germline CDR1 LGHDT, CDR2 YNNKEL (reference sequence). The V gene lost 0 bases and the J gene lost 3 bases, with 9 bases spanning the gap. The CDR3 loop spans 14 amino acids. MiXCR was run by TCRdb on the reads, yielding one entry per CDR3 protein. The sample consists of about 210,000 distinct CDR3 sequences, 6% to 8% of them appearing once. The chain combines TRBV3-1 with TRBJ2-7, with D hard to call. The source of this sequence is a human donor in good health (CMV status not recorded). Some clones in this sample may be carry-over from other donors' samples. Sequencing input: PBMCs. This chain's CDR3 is CASSQDTVNYEQYF. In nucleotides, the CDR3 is TGTGCCAGCAGCCAAGATACAGTGAACTACGAGCAGTACTTC.